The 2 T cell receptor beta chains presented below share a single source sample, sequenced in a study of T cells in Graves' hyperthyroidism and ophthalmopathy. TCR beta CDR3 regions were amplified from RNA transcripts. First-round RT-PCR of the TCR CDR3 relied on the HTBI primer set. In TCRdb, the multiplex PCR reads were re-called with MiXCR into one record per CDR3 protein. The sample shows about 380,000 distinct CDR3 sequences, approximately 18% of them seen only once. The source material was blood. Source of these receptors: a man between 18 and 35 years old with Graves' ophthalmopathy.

CDR3: CASSLGQAVEKLFF. The CDR3 DNA is TGCGCCAGCAGCCTGGGACAGGCGGTTGAAAAACTGTTTTTT. J is TRBJ1-4 and V is TRBV5-1; 8 positions match TRBD1. This CDR3 contains 14 residues. The germline V gene encodes CDR1 SGHRS and CDR2 YFSETQ. V shed 4 bases, J shed 7 bases, and the junction held 6 bases outside the gene matches.

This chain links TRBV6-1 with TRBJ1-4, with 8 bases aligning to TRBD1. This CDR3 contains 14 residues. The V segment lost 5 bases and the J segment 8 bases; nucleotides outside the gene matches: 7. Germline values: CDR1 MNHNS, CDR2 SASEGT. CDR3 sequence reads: CASSSTGVGEKLFF. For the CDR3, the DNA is TGTGCCAGCAGTTCGACAGGGGTCGGCGAAAAACTGTTTTTT.